The clone carrying this TCR beta chain has a single count. Its antigen remains unidentified. A much larger clone differs by one base, so this may be a read error. Whole-study findings and limits: Larger-cohort validation covered only one TCR beta V-J rearrangement.

The sorted Tregs were CD4+CD25+CD127-/low cells. In germline, CDR1 is SGHRS, CDR2 YFSETQ. This CDR3 spans 15 amino acids. V dropped 0 bases and J dropped 8 bases, with 18 bases sitting between them. Full-length variable regions came from constant-region reverse primers plus semi-nested Nested Universal Primer A PCR. A single record per CDR3 protein comes from TCRdb applying MiXCR to the 5' RACE reads. Among fewer than 65,000 distinct CDR3 sequences, less than 25% were seen once, and the ten largest hold 2.5% to 4%. This chain links TRBV5-1 with TRBJ2-7; possible D gene TRBD1, 6 bases. This TCR was sampled from a female donor with breast cancer. Sequenced material: tumor-infiltrating Tregs sorted from the breast tumor. Here the CDR3 reads CASSLAPTGRYKQYF. In DNA form, the CDR3 reads TGCGCCAGCAGCTTGGCCCCGACAGGACGGTACAAGCAGTACTTC.